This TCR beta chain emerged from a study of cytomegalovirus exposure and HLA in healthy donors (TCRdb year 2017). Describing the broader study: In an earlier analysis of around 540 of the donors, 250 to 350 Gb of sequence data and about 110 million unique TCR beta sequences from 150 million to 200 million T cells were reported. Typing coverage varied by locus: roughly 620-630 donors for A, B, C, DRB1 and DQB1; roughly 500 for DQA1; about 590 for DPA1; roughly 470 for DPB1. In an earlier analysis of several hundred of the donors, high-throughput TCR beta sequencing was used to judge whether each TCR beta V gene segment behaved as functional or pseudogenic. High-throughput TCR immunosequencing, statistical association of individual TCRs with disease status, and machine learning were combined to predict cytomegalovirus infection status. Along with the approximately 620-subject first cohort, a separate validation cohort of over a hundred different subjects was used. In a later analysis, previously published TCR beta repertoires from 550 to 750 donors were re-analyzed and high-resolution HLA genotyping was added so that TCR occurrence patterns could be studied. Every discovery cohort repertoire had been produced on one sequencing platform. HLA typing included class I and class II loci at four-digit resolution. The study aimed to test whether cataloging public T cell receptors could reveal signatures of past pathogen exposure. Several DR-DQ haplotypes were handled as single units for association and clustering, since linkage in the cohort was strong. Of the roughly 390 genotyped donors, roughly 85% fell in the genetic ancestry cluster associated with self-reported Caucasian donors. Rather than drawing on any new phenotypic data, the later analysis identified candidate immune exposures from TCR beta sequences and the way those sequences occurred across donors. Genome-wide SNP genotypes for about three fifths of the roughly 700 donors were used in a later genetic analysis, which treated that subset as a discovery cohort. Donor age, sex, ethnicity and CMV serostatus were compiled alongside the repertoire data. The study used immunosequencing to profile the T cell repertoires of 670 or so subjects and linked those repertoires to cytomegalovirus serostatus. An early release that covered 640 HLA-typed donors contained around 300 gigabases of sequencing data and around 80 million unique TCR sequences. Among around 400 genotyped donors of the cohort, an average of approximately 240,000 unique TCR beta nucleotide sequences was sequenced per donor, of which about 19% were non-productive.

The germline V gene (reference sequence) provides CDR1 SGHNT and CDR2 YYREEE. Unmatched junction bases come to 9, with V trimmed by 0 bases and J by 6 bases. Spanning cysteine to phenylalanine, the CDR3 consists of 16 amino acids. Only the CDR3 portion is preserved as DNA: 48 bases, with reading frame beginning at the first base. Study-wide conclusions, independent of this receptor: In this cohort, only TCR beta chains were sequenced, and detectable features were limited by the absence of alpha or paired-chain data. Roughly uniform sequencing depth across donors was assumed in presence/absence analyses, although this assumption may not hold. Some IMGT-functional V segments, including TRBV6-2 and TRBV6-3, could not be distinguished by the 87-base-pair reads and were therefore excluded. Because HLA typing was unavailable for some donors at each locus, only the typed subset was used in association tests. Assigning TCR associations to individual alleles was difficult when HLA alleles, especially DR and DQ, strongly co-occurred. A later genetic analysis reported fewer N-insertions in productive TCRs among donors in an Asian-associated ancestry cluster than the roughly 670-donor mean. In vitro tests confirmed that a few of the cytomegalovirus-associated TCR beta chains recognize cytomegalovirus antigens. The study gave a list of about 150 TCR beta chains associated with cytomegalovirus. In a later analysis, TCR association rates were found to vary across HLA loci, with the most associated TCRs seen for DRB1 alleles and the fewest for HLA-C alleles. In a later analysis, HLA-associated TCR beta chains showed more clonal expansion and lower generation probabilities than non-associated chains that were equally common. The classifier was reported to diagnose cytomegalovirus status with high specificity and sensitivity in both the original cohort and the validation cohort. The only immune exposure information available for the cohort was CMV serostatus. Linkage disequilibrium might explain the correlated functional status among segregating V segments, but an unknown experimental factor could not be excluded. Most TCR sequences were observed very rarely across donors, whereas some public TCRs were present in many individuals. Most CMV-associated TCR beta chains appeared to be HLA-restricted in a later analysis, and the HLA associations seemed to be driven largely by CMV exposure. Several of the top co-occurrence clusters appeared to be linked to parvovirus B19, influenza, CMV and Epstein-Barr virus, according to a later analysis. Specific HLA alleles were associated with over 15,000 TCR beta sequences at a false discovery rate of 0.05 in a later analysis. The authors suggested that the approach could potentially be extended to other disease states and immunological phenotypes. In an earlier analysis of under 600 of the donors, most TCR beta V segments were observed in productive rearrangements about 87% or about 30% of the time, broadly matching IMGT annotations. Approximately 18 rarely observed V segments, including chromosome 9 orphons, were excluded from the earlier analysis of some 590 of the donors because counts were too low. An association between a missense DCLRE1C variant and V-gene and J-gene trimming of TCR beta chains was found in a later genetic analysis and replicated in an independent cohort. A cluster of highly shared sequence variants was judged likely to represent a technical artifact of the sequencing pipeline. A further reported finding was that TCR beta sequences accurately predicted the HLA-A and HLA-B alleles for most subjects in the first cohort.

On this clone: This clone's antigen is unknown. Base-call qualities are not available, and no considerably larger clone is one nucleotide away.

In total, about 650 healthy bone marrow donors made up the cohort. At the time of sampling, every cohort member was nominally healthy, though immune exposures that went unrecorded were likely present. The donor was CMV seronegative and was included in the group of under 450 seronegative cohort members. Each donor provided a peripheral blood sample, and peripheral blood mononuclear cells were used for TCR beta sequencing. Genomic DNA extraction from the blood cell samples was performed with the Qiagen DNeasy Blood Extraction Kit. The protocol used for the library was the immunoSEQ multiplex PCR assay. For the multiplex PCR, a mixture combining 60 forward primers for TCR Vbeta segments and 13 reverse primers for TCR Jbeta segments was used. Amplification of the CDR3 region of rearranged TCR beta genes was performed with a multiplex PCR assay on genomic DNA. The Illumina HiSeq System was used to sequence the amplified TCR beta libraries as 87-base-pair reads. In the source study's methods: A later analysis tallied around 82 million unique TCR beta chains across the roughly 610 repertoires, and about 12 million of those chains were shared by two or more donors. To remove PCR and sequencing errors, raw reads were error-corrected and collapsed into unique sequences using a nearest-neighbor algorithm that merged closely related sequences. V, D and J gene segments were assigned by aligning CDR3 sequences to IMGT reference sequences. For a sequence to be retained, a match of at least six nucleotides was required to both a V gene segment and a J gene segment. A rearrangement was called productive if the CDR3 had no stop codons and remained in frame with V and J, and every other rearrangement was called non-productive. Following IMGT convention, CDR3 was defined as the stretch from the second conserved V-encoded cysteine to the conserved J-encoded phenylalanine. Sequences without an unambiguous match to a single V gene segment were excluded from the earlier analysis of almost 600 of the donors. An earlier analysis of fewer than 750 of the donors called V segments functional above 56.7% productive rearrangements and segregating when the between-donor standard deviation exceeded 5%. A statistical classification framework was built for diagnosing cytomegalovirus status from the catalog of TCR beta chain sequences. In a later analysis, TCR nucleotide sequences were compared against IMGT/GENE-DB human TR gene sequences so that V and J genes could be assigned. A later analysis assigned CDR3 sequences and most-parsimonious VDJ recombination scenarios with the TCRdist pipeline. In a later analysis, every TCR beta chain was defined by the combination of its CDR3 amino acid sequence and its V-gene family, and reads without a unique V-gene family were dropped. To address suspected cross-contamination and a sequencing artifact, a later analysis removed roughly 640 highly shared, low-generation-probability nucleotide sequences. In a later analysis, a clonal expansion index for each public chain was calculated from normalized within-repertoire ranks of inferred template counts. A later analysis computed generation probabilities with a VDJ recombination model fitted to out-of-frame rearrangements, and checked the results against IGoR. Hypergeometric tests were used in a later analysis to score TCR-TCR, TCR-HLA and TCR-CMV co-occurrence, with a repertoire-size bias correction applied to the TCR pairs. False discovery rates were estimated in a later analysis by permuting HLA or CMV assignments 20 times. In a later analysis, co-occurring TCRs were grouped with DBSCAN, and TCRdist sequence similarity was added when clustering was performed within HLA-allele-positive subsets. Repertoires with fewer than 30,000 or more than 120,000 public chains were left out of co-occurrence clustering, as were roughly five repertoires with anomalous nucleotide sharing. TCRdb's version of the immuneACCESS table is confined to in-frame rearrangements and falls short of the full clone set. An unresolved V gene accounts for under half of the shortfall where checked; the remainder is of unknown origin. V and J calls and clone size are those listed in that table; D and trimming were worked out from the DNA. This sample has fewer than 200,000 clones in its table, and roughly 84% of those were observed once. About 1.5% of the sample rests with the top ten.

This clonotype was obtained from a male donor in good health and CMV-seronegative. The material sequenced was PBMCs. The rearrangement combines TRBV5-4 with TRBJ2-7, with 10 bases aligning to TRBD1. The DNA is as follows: TGTGCCAGCAGCTTGGCCTTGTCGGGACAGGGGACCGAGCAGTACTTC. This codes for CASSLALSGQGTEQYF.